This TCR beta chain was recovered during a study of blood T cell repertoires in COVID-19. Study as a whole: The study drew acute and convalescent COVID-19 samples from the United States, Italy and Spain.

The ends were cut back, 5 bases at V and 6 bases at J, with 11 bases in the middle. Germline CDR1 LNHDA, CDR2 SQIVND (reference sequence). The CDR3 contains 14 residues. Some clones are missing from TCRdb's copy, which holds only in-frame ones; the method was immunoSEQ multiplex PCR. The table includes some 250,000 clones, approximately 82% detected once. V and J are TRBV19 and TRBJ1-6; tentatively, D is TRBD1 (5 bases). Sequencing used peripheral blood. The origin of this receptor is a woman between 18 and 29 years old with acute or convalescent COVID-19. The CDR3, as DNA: TGTGCCAGTAGTTCCCCAGGGCCTAATTCACCCCTCCACTTT. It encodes CASSSPGPNSPLHF.